These 7 T cell receptor beta chains share one sample of origin, sequenced in a study of shared clonotypes between healthy human individuals. CD8 cells regarded as naive lacked CD45RO, were positively chosen for CCR7, and omitted terminally differentiated effector memory CD45RA+ cells. Here immunoSEQ multiplex PCR was the method, and the copy in TCRdb shows in-frame clones only, minus some. Among roughly 2 million clones, about 95% were seen once, and the ten largest hold 1% to 1.3%. The source material was naive CD8+ T cells sorted from blood. These receptors were obtained from a man younger than 35 in good health.

The V gene is TRBV7-9, the J gene TRBJ1-1; TRBD1 might be the D (5 bases). CDR1 is SEHNR, CDR2 FQNEAQ, per germline (reference sequence). The CDR3 has 15 residues. Trimming removed 6 bases from V and 0 bases from J, with 14 bases in between. CDR3 sequence reads: CASRSQGVMNTEAFF. The CDR3 DNA follows: TGTGCCAGCAGGTCCCAAGGGGTCATGAACACTGAAGCTTTCTTT. The full variable domain, rest sourced from reference TRBV7-9 and TRBJ1-1, is DTGVSQNPRHKITKRGQNVTFRCDPISEHNRLYWYRQTLGQGPEFLTYFQNEAQLEKSRLLSDRFSAERPKGSFSTLEIQRTEQGDSAMYLCASRSQGVMNTEAFFGQGTRLTVV.

The chain links TRBV15 to TRBJ1-1; D gene ambiguous. V was trimmed by 0 bases and J by 1 base, leaving 12 bases between them. This CDR3 has 16 amino acids. From germline, CDR1 is LNHNV and CDR2 YYDKDF (reference sequence). The CDR3 coding sequence is TGTGCCACCAGCAGAGATCTTGGCAGCCCGAACACTGAAGCTTTCTTT. Residues: CATSRDLGSPNTEAFF.

The genes are TRBV19 and TRBJ1-5, with D possibly matching TRBD1 (5 bases). V lost 0 bases, J lost 6 bases, and 15 bases lay in between. Germline V gene sequence: CDR1 LNHDA, CDR2 SQIVND (reference sequence). This CDR3 has 16 amino acids. In DNA form, the CDR3 reads TGTGCCAGTAGTATAGATACGGGGCTCGGGAGTCAGCCCCAGCATTTT. Translation gives CASSIDTGLGSQPQHF. Filled out from reference TRBV19 and TRBJ1-5, the complete variable domain reads DGGITQSPKYLFRKEGQNVTLSCEQNLNHDAMYWYRQDPGQGLRLIYYSQIVNDFQKGDIAEGYSVSREKKESFPLTVTSAQKNPTAFYLCASSIDTGLGSQPQHFGDGTRLSIL.

CDR3 residues: CASSETGGVQTFF. CDR3 sequence (DNA): TGTGCCAGCAGTGAAACAGGGGGCGTCCAAACTTTCTTT. The rearrangement uses TRBV2 and TRBJ1-1; 9 nucleotides agree with TRBD1. With 2 bases clipped from V and 12 bases from J, the junction kept 7 bases outside the gene matches. The CDR3 contains 13 residues. Germline V CDR1 and CDR2: SNHLY, FYNNEI.

The chain is built from TRBV7-9 and TRBJ1-2; maybe TRBD1 (5 bases). V was clipped by 1 base and J by 0 bases, with 18 bases between them. The CDR3 spans 18 residues. CDR1 and CDR2 (germline): SEHNR, FQNEAQ (reference sequence). Written as DNA, the CDR3 is TGTGCCAGCAGCTTAGTAAGAGTAGGGACGGCCACTAACTATGGCTACACCTTC. The encoded protein is CASSLVRVGTATNYGYTF.

The rearrangement links TRBV30 to TRBJ2-1, with D uncertain. The CDR3 extends over 13 amino acids. The V and J ends lost 5 bases and 5 bases respectively, with 13 bases between them. The V gene's germline CDR1 is GTSNPN and CDR2 SVGIG (reference sequence). The CDR3 protein is CAWEVDRHNEQFF. Written as DNA, the CDR3 is TGTGCCTGGGAGGTCGATAGACACAATGAGCAGTTCTTC.

Of note for this clone: Within the sample, other DNA sequences also encode this same CDR3. The chain links TRBV2 to TRBJ2-7; D could derive from TRBD1 or TRBD2 (5 bases each). The CDR3 has 12 residues. Germline CDR1 and CDR2: SNHLY and FYNNEI. V was trimmed by 8 bases and J by 2 bases, leaving 10 bases between them. The CDR3 loop reads CASRGPPYEQYF. DNA of the CDR3: TGTGCCAGCCGGGGCCCTCCCTACGAGCAGTACTTC.